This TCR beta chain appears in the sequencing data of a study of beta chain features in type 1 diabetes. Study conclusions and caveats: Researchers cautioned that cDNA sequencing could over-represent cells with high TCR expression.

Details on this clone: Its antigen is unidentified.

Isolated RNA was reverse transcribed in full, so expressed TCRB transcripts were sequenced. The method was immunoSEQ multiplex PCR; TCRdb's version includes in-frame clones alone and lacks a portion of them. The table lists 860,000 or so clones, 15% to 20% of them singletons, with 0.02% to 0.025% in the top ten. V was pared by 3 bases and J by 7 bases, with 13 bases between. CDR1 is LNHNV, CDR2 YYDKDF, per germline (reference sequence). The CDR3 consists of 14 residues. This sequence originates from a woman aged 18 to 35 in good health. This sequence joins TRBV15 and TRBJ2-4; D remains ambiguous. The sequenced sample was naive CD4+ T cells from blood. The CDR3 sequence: CATSRGSGSNIQYF. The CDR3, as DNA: TGTGCCACCAGCAGGGGAAGTGGAAGCAACATTCAGTACTTC.